Listed here are 15 T cell receptor beta chains from one sample, sequenced in a study of early T cells in non-severe SARS-CoV-2 infection. TCRdb reprocessed the 5' RACE reads via MiXCR and lists one record per CDR3 protein. The repertoire includes roughly 75,000 distinct CDR3 sequences, less than 15% of them detected once, and roughly 3.1% sits in the top ten. Sequencing was performed on whole blood. The origin of the receptors is an adult who was a healthcare worker with PCR-confirmed SARS-CoV-2 infection or an uninfected control (not recorded which).

The chain has TRBV20-1 and TRBJ2-2; D perhaps matches TRBD2 (5 bases). V shed 5 bases and J shed 7 bases, with 17 bases lying between them. The CDR3 is made up of 14 amino acids. Germline V gives CDR1 DFQATT, CDR2 SNEGSKA (reference sequence). DNA of the CDR3: TGCAGTGCTCCATCGAGGGCCTGGGGCGGGGAGCTGTTTTTT. It specifies CSAPSRAWGGELFF.

This chain connects TRBV20-1 to TRBJ1-3; D gene ambiguous. Germline CDR1 reads DFQATT; CDR2 reads SNEGSKA (reference sequence). Trimming cost V 4 bases and J 2 bases, with 3 bases left between them. The CDR3 totals 11 residues. DNA of the CDR3: TGCAGTGCTAAGACTGGAAACACCATATATTTT. As protein: CSAKTGNTIYF.

This clonotype was detected a few times. This rearrangement joins TRBV11-2 to TRBJ2-7; D might be TRBD2 (5 bases). Germline CDR1 is SGHAT and CDR2 is FQNNGV. The V end lost 5 bases, the J end lost 6 bases, and 17 bases lay between the germline ends. The CDR3 runs to 14 residues. This CDR3 reads CASSPGYSQAEQYF. The CDR3 DNA sequence: TGTGCCAGCAGCCCGGGGTACTCCCAGGCCGAGCAGTACTTC. The variable domain in full, completed from reference TRBV11-2 and TRBJ2-7, reads EAGVAQSPRYKIIEKRQSVAFWCNPISGHATLYWYQQILGQGPKLLIQFQNNGVVDDSQLPKDRFSAERLKGVDSTLKIQPAKLEDSAVYLCASSPGYSQAEQYFGPGTRLTVT.

This chain joins TRBV20-1 and TRBJ2-7, with 13 positions matching TRBD2. Germline CDR1 and CDR2: DFQATT and SNEGSKA (reference sequence). The CDR3 runs to 15 residues. Trimming cost V 0 bases and J 5 bases; bases outside gene matches: 4. The CDR3 DNA follows: TGCAGTGCTAGAGATCCCGGACTAGCGGGAGACGAGCAGTACTTC. This codes for CSARDPGLAGDEQYF.

V gene TRBV5-6 combines with J gene TRBJ2-1, with 7 bases lining up with TRBD2. The CDR3 is 15 amino acids. Germline lookup yields CDR1 SGHDT and CDR2 YYEEEE. Germline trimming cut 5 bases from V and 9 bases from J; bases unmatched to any gene: 14. The CDR3 region has the DNA TGTGCCAGCAGTCGAGGAGGACTAGTTTATACTGAGCAGTTCTTC. Encoded protein: CASSRGGLVYTEQFF.

This chain links TRBV15 with TRBJ2-7, with 9 bases that match TRBD1. The junction had 8 bases not matched to a gene; V was cut back by 0 bases and J by 5 bases. The CDR3 sequence is 16 residues long. CDR1 and CDR2 from the germline V gene are LNHNV and YYDKDF (reference sequence). The CDR3 DNA follows: TGTGCCACCAGCAGAGATCGAGGACAGGGGAACAACGAGCAGTACTTC. It specifies CATSRDRGQGNNEQYF.

This chain uses TRBV28 with TRBJ1-4, with unresolved D. The CDR3 is 14 amino acids. Trimming removed 5 bases at V and 4 bases at J, with 11 bases between. Germline V gene data show CDR1 as MDHEN and CDR2 as SYDVKM. CDR3 protein: CASSRGPLNEKLFF. The CDR3 DNA follows: TGTGCCAGCAGTCGCGGACCTCTTAATGAAAAACTGTTTTTT. Full variable domain (missing parts from reference TRBV28 and TRBJ1-4): DVKVTQSSRYLVKRTGEKVFLECVQDMDHENMFWYRQDPGLGLRLIYFSYDVKMKEKGDIPEGYSVSREKKERFSLILESASTNQTSMYLCASSRGPLNEKLFFGSGTQLSVL.

This clonotype was detected a few times. J is TRBJ2-1 and V is TRBV20-1, with D perhaps being TRBD1 or TRBD2 (5 bases each). Trimming removed 4 bases at V and 4 bases at J, with 14 bases between. This CDR3 has 14 residues. In germline, CDR1 is DFQATT, CDR2 SNEGSKA (reference sequence). The CDR3 here is CSAKWGFQYNEQFF. As DNA, the CDR3 is TGCAGTGCTAAATGGGGGTTCCAGTACAATGAGCAGTTCTTC.

This clonotype was found many times. V is TRBV7-6 and J is TRBJ2-7; a possible D gene is TRBD1 (5 bases). The CDR3 extends over 13 amino acids. Trimming took 5 bases from V and 5 from J, leaving 13 bases between them. CDR1 and CDR2 (germline): SGHVS, FNYEAQ. The CDR3 sequence: CASSPGHFHEQYF. CDR3 sequence (DNA): TGTGCCAGCAGCCCTGGACACTTCCACGAGCAGTACTTC.

This clonotype has at least ten counts. The gene calls are TRBV7-2 and TRBJ1-4, with 7 bases lining up with TRBD1. V was clipped by 5 bases and J by 1 base; unmatched bases: 4. The CDR3 runs 15 residues. Germline V gene lookup returns CDR1 SGHTA and CDR2 FQGNSA. In DNA form, the CDR3 reads TGTGCCAGCAGCGTAGGGGGCCAAACTAATGAAAAACTGTTTTTT. This sequence encodes CASSVGGQTNEKLFF.

This clonotype was picked up a small number of times. The chain has TRBV27 and TRBJ2-3; D is unresolved. The CDR3 extends over 15 amino acids. CDR1 is MNHEY and CDR2 is SMNVEV in the germline V gene (reference sequence). V lost 3 bases, J lost 1 base, and 11 bases lay in between. The CDR3 sequence is CASSLKHSRTDTQYF. In DNA form, the CDR3 reads TGTGCCAGCAGTTTGAAACACAGTCGCACAGATACGCAGTATTTT.

This clonotype was detected ten times or more. The CDR3 DNA is TGTGCCAGCAGTCCGCGTGGCGAACCCCCCCTCGAGCAGTACTTC. Its protein product is CASSPRGEPPLEQYF. The gene calls are TRBV28 and TRBJ2-7; D not resolved. CDR1 and CDR2 (germline): MDHEN, SYDVKM. The CDR3 extends over 15 amino acids. Trimming left V 5 bases short and J 6 bases short, with 20 bases between. The whole variable domain, remainder taken from reference TRBV28 and TRBJ2-7, is DVKVTQSSRYLVKRTGEKVFLECVQDMDHENMFWYRQDPGLGLRLIYFSYDVKMKEKGDIPEGYSVSREKKERFSLILESASTNQTSMYLCASSPRGEPPLEQYFGPGTRLTVT.

The chain joins TRBV7-8 to TRBJ2-1; 11 positions agree with TRBD2. V lost 4 bases to trimming and J lost 7 bases; unmatched junction nucleotides: 9. Germline V gene data show CDR1 as SGHVS and CDR2 as FQNEAQ. This CDR3 comprises 16 residues. In nucleotides, the CDR3 is TGTGCCAGCAGCTCTTCCATAGCGGGAGGGATGAATGAGCAGTTCTTC. Its protein product is CASSSSIAGGMNEQFF.

This clonotype has a count of ten or more. The CDR3 here is CASTSLQETQYF. The CDR3 DNA reads TGTGCCAGCACCTCCTTACAAGAGACCCAGTACTTC. This chain joins TRBV28 and TRBJ2-5, with D hard to call. The CDR3 length is 12 residues. CDR1 is MDHEN, CDR2 SYDVKM, per germline. V was pared by 7 bases and J by 2 bases, with 8 bases between.

This clonotype has a handful of counts. The rearrangement joins TRBV25-1 to TRBJ1-1, with 7 bases fitting TRBD1. Germline values: CDR1 MGHDK, CDR2 SYGVNS. V was pared by 6 bases and J by 4 bases, with 5 bases of the junction left unmatched. CDR3 length: 13 residues. CDR3 residues: CASRNRDSTEAFF. CDR3 DNA: TGTGCCAGCAGGAACAGGGACAGCACTGAAGCTTTCTTT.